The source of this TCR beta chain is a study of cytomegalovirus exposure and HLA in healthy donors. Study conclusions and caveats: Later analysis placed DRB1 highest and HLA-C lowest in TCR association rates, which differed by HLA locus. TCR beta chains numbering some 150 were designated cytomegalovirus-associated.

This clone appeared a single time. Its specificity is unknown. Primers: 60 Vbeta forward and 13 Jbeta reverse. Profiling relied on immunoSEQ multiplex PCR, and the TCRdb table lists in-frame clones only, not all of them. This sample yields about 170,000 clones, of which about two thirds are seen a single time; 2% to 3% belongs to the top ten. The germline gives CDR1 SGHTS, CDR2 YDEGEE. This CDR3 is built from 13 residues. V dropped 1 base and J dropped 7 bases, with 11 bases sitting between them. The chain combines TRBV5-8 with TRBJ1-2; possible D gene TRBD1, 5 bases. Sequencing was performed on PBMCs. The source of this sequence is a human donor in good health. The CDR3 loop reads CASSLRQGSGYTF. CDR3 in DNA: TGTGCCAGCAGCTTGCGGCAGGGCTCTGGCTACACCTTC.